Reported below is one T cell receptor (beta chain). The data belong to a study of blood T cell repertoires in COVID-19. There are 13 residues in the CDR3. J gave up 19 bases and V 6 bases, and 15 bases lay outside the gene matches. Germline V CDR1 and CDR2: MDHEN, SYDVKM. Clones were sequenced by immunoSEQ multiplex PCR, and TCRdb holds only the in-frame ones, with some missing. This sample has about 110,000 clones; approximately 82% occur once, and the top ten carry about 3.8%. Sequenced sample: peripheral blood. This chain connects TRBV28 to TRBJ1-6, with 7 positions matching TRBD1. The clonotype comes from a woman of 80 years or more with acute or convalescent COVID-19. CDR3 sequence (DNA): TGTGCCAGCAGAACCATACCGAGGGGGCCCAAGCACTTT. Its translation is CASRTIPRGPKHF.